This T cell receptor (beta chain) stems from a study of Ad26.COV2.S vaccination and SARS-CoV-2 variants. Trimming took 5 bases from V and 1 from J; bases not matched to a gene: 5. CDR1 and CDR2 (germline): MNHEY, SVGAGI. The CDR3 length is 14 residues. Study results and limitations: Substantial breadth was reportedly displayed by spike-specific CD8+ and CD4+ T cell responses after vaccination. An underestimation of total T cell responses may have resulted from the TCR breadth and depth analyses.

Sequencing used immunoSEQ multiplex PCR; TCRdb keeps in-frame clones, though not all of them. The profile covers 75,000 to 100,000 clones, with more than 65% appearing a single time and about 17% taken by the ten largest. Worth noting for this clone: Its antigen is still unknown.

The gene calls are TRBV6-5 and TRBJ2-7, with 7 bases matching TRBD1. Sequencing was performed on peripheral blood, taken after recovery from COVID-19. This TCR was recovered from a human donor who had recovered from COVID-19. CDR3 sequence reads: CASSKYRGSYEQYF. The CDR3 coding sequence is TGTGCCAGCAGTAAATACAGGGGATCCTACGAGCAGTACTTC.